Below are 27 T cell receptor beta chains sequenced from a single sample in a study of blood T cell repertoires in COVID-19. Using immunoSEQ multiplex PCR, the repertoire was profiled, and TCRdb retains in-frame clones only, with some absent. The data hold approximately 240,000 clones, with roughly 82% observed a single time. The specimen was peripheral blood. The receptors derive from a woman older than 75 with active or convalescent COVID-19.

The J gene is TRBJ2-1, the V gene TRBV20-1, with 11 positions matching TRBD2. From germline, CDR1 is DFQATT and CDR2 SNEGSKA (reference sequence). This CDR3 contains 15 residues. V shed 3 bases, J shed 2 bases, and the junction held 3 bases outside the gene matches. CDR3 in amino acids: CSASLAGGPYNEQFF. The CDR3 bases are TGCAGTGCTAGTTTAGCGGGAGGGCCCTACAATGAGCAGTTCTTC.

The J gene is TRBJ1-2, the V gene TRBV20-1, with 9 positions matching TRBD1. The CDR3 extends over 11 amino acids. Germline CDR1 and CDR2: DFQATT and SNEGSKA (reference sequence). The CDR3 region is CIRDRGDGYTF. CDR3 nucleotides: TGCATTCGAGACAGGGGGGATGGCTACACCTTC.

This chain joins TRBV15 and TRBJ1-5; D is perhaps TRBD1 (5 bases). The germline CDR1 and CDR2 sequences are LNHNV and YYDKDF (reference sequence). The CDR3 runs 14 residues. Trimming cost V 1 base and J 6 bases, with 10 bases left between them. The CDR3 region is CATSRGRGFQPQHF. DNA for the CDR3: TGTGCCACCAGCAGAGGGAGGGGCTTTCAGCCCCAGCATTTT.

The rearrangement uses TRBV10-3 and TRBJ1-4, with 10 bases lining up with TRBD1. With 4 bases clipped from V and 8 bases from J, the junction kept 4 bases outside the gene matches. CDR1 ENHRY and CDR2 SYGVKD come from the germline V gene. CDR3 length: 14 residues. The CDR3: CAISGSDRGEKLFF. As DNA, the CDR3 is TGTGCCATCAGTGGATCGGACAGGGGGGAAAAACTGTTTTTT.

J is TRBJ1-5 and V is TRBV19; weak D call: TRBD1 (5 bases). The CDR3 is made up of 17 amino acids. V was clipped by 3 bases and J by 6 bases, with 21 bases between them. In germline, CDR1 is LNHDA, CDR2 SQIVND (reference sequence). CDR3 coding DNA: TGTGCCAGTAGTATCCCACCAGGGTGGAAGGGTGGTCAGCCCCAGCATTTT. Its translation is CASSIPPGWKGGQPQHF.

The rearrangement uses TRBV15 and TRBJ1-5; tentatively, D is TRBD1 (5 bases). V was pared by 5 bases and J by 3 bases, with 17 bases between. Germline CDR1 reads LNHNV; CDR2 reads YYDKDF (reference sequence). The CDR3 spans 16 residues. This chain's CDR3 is CATSPHGGGTNQPQHF. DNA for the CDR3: TGTGCCACCAGCCCCCACGGGGGGGGGACCAATCAGCCCCAGCATTTT.

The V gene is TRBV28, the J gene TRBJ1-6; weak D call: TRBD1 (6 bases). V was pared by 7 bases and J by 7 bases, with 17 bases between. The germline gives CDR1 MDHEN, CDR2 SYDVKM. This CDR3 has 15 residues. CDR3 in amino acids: CASKSYRVGNSPLHF. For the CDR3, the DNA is TGTGCCAGCAAATCCTACAGGGTAGGGAATTCACCCCTCCACTTT.

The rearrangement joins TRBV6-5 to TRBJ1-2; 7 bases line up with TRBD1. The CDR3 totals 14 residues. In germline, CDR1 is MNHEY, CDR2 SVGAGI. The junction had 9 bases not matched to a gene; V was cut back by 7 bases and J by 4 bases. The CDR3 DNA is TGTGCCAGCAAATCAGGGGGGCCGATCTATGGCTACACCTTC. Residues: CASKSGGPIYGYTF.

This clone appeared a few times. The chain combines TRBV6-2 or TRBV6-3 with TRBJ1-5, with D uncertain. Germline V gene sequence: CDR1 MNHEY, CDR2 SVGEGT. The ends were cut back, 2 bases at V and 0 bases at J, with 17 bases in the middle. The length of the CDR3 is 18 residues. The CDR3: CASSYRPGTLYSNQPQHF. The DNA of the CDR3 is TGTGCCAGCAGTTACAGACCGGGAACTTTATATAGCAATCAGCCCCAGCATTTT.

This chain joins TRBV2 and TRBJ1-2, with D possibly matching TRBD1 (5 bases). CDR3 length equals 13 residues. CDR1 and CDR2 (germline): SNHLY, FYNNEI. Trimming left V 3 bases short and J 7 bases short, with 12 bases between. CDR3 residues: CASSDRWGSGYTF. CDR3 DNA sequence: TGTGCCAGCAGTGACAGGTGGGGCTCTGGCTACACCTTC.

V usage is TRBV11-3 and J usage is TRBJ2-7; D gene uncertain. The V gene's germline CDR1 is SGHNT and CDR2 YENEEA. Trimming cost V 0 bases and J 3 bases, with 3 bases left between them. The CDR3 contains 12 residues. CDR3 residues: CASSLDSYEQYF. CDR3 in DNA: TGTGCCAGCAGCTTAGACAGCTACGAGCAGTACTTC.

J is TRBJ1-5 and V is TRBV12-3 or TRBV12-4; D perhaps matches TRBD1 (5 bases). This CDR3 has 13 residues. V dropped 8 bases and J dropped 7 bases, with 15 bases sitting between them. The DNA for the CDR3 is TGTGCCAGCTCGCGGGGTTCAGGGCAGCCCCAGCATTTT. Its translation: CASSRGSGQPQHF.

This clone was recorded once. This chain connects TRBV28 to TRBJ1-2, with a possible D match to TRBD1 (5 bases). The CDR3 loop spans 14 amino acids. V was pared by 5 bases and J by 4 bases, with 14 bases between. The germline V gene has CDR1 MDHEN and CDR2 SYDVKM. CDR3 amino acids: CASSPPQGPYGYTF. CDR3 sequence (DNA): TGTGCCAGCAGTCCCCCCCAGGGTCCCTATGGCTACACCTTC.

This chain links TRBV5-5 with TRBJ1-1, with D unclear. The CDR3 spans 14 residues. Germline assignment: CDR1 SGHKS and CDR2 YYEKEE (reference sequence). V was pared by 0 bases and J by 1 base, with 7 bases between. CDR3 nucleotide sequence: TGTGCCAGCAGCTTGGCGTCAGGGAACACTGAAGCTTTCTTT. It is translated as CASSLASGNTEAFF. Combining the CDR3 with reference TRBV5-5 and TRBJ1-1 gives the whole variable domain DAGVTQSPTHLIKTRGQQVTLRCSPISGHKSVSWYQQVLGQGPQFIFQYYEKEERGRGNFPDRFSARQFPNYSSELNVNALLLGDSALYLCASSLASGNTEAFFGQGTRLTVV.

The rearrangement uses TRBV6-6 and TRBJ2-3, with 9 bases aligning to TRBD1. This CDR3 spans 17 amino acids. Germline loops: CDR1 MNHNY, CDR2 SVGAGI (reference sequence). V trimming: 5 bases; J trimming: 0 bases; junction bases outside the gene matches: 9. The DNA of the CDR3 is TGTGCCAGCAGTCCCGGCGCGGGGACAGGGAGCACAGATACGCAGTATTTT. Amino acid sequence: CASSPGAGTGSTDTQYF.

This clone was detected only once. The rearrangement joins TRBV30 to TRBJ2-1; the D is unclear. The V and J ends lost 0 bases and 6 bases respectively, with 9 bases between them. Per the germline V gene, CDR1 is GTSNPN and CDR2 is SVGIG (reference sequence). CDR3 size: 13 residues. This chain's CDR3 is CAWSVLRGNEQFF. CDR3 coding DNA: TGTGCCTGGAGTGTACTTAGAGGCAATGAGCAGTTCTTC.

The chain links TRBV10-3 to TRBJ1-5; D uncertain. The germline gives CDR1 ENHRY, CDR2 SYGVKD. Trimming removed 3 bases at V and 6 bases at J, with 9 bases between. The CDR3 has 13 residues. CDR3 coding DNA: TGTGCCATCAGTGACAGTACCGCTCAGCCCCAGCATTTT. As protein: CAISDSTAQPQHF.

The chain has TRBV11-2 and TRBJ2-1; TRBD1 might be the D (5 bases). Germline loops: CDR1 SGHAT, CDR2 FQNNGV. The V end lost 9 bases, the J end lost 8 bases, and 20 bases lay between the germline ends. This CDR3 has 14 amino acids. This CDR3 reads CASTKGQGSHEQFF. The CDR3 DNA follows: TGTGCCAGTACGAAGGGGCAGGGATCCCATGAGCAGTTCTTC.

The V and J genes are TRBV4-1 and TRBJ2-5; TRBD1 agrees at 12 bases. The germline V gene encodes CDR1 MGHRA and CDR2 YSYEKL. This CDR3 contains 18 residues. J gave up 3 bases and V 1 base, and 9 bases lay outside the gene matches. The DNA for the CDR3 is TGCGCCAGCAGCCAAGCCCCCCCCGGGACAGGGGGCGAAGAGACCCAGTACTTC. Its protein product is CASSQAPPGTGGEETQYF.

CDR3 protein: CASSLEDRMNTEAFF. The CDR3 DNA sequence: TGTGCCAGCAGCTTAGAGGACAGAATGAACACTGAAGCTTTCTTT. The V call is TRBV11-2, the J call TRBJ1-1, with D possibly TRBD1 on 6 matching bases. The CDR3 covers 15 residues. The germline V and J ends were trimmed by 0 bases and 0 bases, with 8 bases remaining between them. The germline gives CDR1 SGHAT, CDR2 FQNNGV.

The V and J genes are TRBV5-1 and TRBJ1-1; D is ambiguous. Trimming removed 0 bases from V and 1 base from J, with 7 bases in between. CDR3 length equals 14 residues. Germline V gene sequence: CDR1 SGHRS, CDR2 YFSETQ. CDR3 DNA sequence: TGCGCCAGCAGCTTGGACAGTTCGAACACTGAAGCTTTCTTT. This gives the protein CASSLDSSNTEAFF.

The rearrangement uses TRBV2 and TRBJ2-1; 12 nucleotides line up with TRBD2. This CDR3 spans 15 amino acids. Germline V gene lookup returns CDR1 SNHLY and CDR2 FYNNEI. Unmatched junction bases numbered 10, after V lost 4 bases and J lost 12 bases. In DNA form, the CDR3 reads TGTGCCAGCAGTGTTGAGTGGACTAGCGGGGCGGTGCAGTTCTTC. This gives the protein CASSVEWTSGAVQFF.

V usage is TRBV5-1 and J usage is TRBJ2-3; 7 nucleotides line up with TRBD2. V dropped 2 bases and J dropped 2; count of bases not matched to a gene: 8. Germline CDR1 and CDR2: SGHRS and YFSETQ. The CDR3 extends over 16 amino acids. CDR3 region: CASSFRPGRSTDTQYF. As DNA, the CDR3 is TGCGCCAGCAGCTTCCGACCCGGGAGGTCCACAGATACGCAGTATTTT.

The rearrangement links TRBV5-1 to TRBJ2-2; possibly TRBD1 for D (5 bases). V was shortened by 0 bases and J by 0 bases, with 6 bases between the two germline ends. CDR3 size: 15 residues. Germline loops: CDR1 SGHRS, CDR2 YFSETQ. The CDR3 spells CASSLGTPNTGELFF. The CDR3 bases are TGCGCCAGCAGCTTGGGGACACCGAACACCGGGGAGCTGTTTTTT.

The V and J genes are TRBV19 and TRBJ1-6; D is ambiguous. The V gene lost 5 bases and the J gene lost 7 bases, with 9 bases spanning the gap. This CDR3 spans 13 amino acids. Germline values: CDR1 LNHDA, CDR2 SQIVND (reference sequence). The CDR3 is CASSLGVNSPLHF. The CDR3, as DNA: TGTGCCAGTAGTTTGGGAGTAAATTCACCCCTCCACTTT.

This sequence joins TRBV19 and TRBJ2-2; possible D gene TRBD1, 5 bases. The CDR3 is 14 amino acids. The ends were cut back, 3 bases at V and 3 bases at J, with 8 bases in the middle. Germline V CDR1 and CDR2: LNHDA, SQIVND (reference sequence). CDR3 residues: CASSIDRYTGELFF. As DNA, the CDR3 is TGTGCCAGTAGTATCGACAGATACACCGGGGAGCTGTTTTTT. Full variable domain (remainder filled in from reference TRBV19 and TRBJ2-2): DGGITQSPKYLFRKEGQNVTLSCEQNLNHDAMYWYRQDPGQGLRLIYYSQIVNDFQKGDIAEGYSVSREKKESFPLTVTSAQKNPTAFYLCASSIDRYTGELFFGEGSRLTVL.

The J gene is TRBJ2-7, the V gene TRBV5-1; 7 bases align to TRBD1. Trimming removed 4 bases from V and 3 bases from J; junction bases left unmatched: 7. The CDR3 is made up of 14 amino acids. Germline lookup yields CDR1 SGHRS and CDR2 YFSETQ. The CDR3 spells CASSHGQGVYEQYF. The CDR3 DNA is TGCGCCAGCAGCCATGGGCAGGGGGTCTACGAGCAGTACTTC.